This TCR beta chain is drawn from a study of shared clonotypes between healthy human individuals. Study-level findings and limits: Collection of samples was limited to blood; tissue repertoires likely differ.

Produced via immunoSEQ multiplex PCR; TCRdb's table is partial and in-frame only. The sample has approximately 1.1 million clones; approximately 80% are singletons. Ten or more counts support this clone. What it binds is unknown. The CDR3 extends over 13 amino acids. V lost 3 bases and J lost 12, with 20 bases in between. Germline assignment: CDR1 GTSNPN and CDR2 SVGIG (reference sequence). Input material: memory CD4+ T cells from PBMCs. Subset given: CD45RA-negative fraction. The V call is TRBV30, the J call TRBJ1-1; a weak D match, TRBD1 (6 bases). The TCR comes from a man aged 18 to 29 in good health. Some clones in this sample may be carry-over from other donors' samples. CDR3 bases: TGTGCCTGGAGCCCCGGGGGCAGGGGAACACCTTTCTTT. This codes for CAWSPGGRGTPFF.